One sample yielded the 17 T cell receptor beta chains listed below, sequenced in a study of cytomegalovirus exposure and HLA in healthy donors. This PCR relied on a set of 60 Vbeta primers and 13 Jbeta primers. The repertoire was sequenced with immunoSEQ multiplex PCR; TCRdb's copy has only in-frame clones and lacks some. The sample lists more than 95,000 clones; about 11% were seen once. The specimen sequenced was PBMCs. Receptor source: a woman under 30 in good health and CMV-seropositive.

This clone was seen more than once but under ten times. The genes are TRBV5-1 and TRBJ2-7, with a possible D match to TRBD1 (5 bases). The V and J ends lost 0 bases and 3 bases respectively, with 7 bases between them. From germline, CDR1 is SGHRS and CDR2 YFSETQ. The CDR3 has 13 residues. The chain's CDR3 is CASSLDRNYEQYF. CDR3 DNA sequence: TGCGCCAGCAGCTTGGACAGGAACTACGAGCAGTACTTC.

This clone was counted between two and nine times. The rearrangement joins TRBV19 to TRBJ2-1; 7 bases are shared with TRBD2. Per germline, CDR1 LNHDA and CDR2 SQIVND (reference sequence). The V segment lost 7 bases and the J segment 9 bases; nucleotides outside the gene matches: 12. The CDR3 sequence is 14 residues long. The DNA of the CDR3 is TGTGCCAGTAATTTTGGGGCCCCGGGGGGTGAGCAGTTCTTC. Its translation: CASNFGAPGGEQFF.

This sequence joins TRBV19 and TRBJ1-1, with a tentative D call TRBD1 (6 bases). The CDR3 totals 14 residues. Germline CDR1 LNHDA, CDR2 SQIVND (reference sequence). Trimming removed 7 bases from V and 3 bases from J, with 15 bases in between. CDR3 in DNA: TGTGCCAGTACTGTACAGGGAGCAGACACTGAAGCTTTCTTT. Its protein is CASTVQGADTEAFF.

The rearrangement uses TRBV7-8 and TRBJ1-1, with 7 bases that match TRBD1. The trim removed 5 bases at V and 1 base at J, leaving 1 base unmatched. CDR3 length: 13 residues. The germline CDR1 and CDR2 sequences are SGHVS and FQNEAQ. CDR3 sequence reads: CASSRDRNTEAFF. CDR3 coding DNA: TGTGCCAGCAGCCGGGACAGGAACACTGAAGCTTTCTTT.

This clone appeared a few times. CDR3 in DNA: TGTGCCGCAAACAGGGGATCGGGAAACACCATATATTTT. Amino acids: CAANRGSGNTIYF. The rearrangement joins TRBV30 to TRBJ1-3; 7 nucleotides align to TRBD1. This CDR3 is built from 13 residues. Germline trimming cut 8 bases from V and 4 bases from J; bases unmatched to any gene: 8. CDR1 is GTSNPN, CDR2 SVGIG, per germline (reference sequence).

This rearrangement joins TRBV5-4 to TRBJ2-7; 7 bases map to TRBD2. Trimming cost V 3 bases and J 10 bases; bases outside gene matches: 7. Germline CDR1 is SGHNT and CDR2 is YYREEE (reference sequence). The CDR3 extends over 12 amino acids. The CDR3 reads CASSSAAGRQYF. DNA of the CDR3: TGTGCCAGCAGCTCCGCAGCGGGAAGACAGTACTTC.

The chain carries TRBV7-9 and TRBJ2-1; 11 nucleotides agree with TRBD2. The germline V gene encodes CDR1 SEHNR and CDR2 FQNEAQ (reference sequence). Losses at the gene ends were 3 bases for V and 6 bases for J; bases not matched to a gene: 4. This CDR3 contains 15 residues. The CDR3 here is CASSLGLAALNEQFF. The DNA of the CDR3 is TGTGCCAGCAGCTTGGGACTAGCGGCCCTCAATGAGCAGTTCTTC.

This clone was detected only a few times. The rearrangement joins TRBV7-3 to TRBJ2-7, with 8 nucleotides matching TRBD2. The CDR3 length is 13 residues. V dropped 5 bases and J dropped 6; count of bases not matched to a gene: 6. Germline V gene lookup returns CDR1 SGHTA and CDR2 FQGTGA. CDR3: CASSPSGGAEQYF. In nucleotides, the CDR3 is TGTGCCAGCAGCCCATCGGGAGGGGCCGAGCAGTACTTC.

This clone was counted only a few times. This chain joins TRBV6-1 and TRBJ1-4; D is perhaps TRBD1 (5 bases). CDR1 and CDR2 from the germline V gene are MNHNS and SASEGT. The CDR3 contains 13 residues. The germline V and J ends were trimmed by 7 bases and 8 bases, with 14 bases remaining between them. DNA for the CDR3: TGTGCCAGCACCCGGGGACTTGGGGAAAAACTGTTTTTT. Protein sequence: CASTRGLGEKLFF.

The gene calls are TRBV19 and TRBJ1-2, with unresolved D. This CDR3 has 14 amino acids. Germline V CDR1 and CDR2: LNHDA, SQIVND (reference sequence). Trimming removed 6 bases at V and 4 bases at J, with 15 bases between. The CDR3 is CASREFQQRYGYTF. CDR3 DNA sequence: TGTGCCAGTAGGGAGTTCCAGCAGCGCTATGGCTACACCTTC.

Only a few counts were recorded for this clone. V is TRBV15 and J is TRBJ1-1; TRBD1 is a possible D gene (5 bases). Looked up from germline, CDR1 is LNHNV and CDR2 is YYDKDF (reference sequence). The CDR3 consists of 17 residues. Trimming took off 0 bases at V and 5 bases at J, with 19 bases between the two ends. The CDR3 sequence is CATSRDLGGPVRTEAFF. The CDR3 DNA reads as TGTGCCACCAGCAGAGATTTGGGGGGACCGGTAAGAACTGAAGCTTTCTTT.

The V gene is TRBV23-1, the J gene TRBJ2-2, with 13 positions matching TRBD2. TRBV23-1 is reported as an ORF; its role is uncertain. Trimming removed 2 bases from V and 4 bases from J; junction bases left unmatched: 7. This CDR3 contains 18 residues. The CDR3 DNA reads as TGCGCCAGCAGTCAACCGCCGGGACTAGCGGGGACCACCGGGGAGCTGTTTTTT. Encoded protein: CASSQPPGLAGTTGELFF.

Only a few counts were recorded for this clone. The chain is built from TRBV19 and TRBJ2-7; tentative D call: TRBD1 (6 bases). The CDR3 covers 14 residues. V shed 5 bases and J shed 2 bases, with 13 bases lying between them. The germline CDR1 and CDR2 sequences are LNHDA and SQIVND (reference sequence). The CDR3 sequence: CASSQTTGPYEQYF. As DNA, the CDR3 is TGTGCCAGTAGTCAAACGACAGGTCCCTACGAGCAGTACTTC.

Here the CDR3 reads CASSLGGGNTEAFF. DNA of the CDR3: TGTGCCAGCAGCTTGGGGGGGGGTAACACTGAAGCTTTCTTT. The V gene is TRBV7-9, the J gene TRBJ1-1; D possibly corresponds to TRBD1 (5 bases). The length of the CDR3 is 14 residues. Germline V gene sequence: CDR1 SEHNR, CDR2 FQNEAQ (reference sequence). V was cut by 3 bases and J by 2 bases, with 10 bases left in between.

This clone was seen more than once but under ten times. The J gene is TRBJ2-5, the V gene TRBV30, with D maybe TRBD2 (6 bases). The J call may be in error: the DNA end matches TRBJ2-7 better. The germline CDR1 and CDR2 sequences are GTSNPN and SVGIG (reference sequence). The CDR3 sequence is 14 residues long. CDR3 DNA sequence: TGTGCCTGGTCCCCTTTAGCGGAGCCCTACGAGCAGTACTTC. Its protein product is CAWSPLAEPYEQYF.

J is TRBJ1-3 and V is TRBV9; perhaps TRBD1 as D (6 bases). The CDR3 totals 16 residues. Germline V gene data show CDR1 as SGDLS and CDR2 as YYNGEE. With 0 bases removed from V and 4 bases from J, the gap between germline ends came to 14 bases. The CDR3 sequence is CASSVDPTGSGNTIYF. The DNA for the CDR3 is TGTGCCAGCAGCGTAGACCCTACAGGGTCCGGAAACACCATATATTTT.

This clone came up a few times. This chain joins TRBV6-5 and TRBJ2-1; 7 nucleotides match TRBD2. The junction had 5 bases not matched to a gene; V was cut back by 2 bases and J by 4 bases. The CDR3 is made up of 15 amino acids. The V gene's germline CDR1 is MNHEY and CDR2 SVGAGI. CDR3 sequence: CASSYGGGPYNEQFF. The DNA of the CDR3 is TGTGCCAGCAGTTACGGGGGAGGGCCATACAATGAGCAGTTCTTC.